One sample yielded the 29 T cell receptor beta chains listed below, sequenced in a study of monozygotic twins with inflammatory bowel disease. Reprocessing the 5' RACE reads, TCRdb reports a single entry for every CDR3 protein and omits DNA. In all, the sample yields some 330,000 distinct CDR3 sequences. The material sequenced was blood. These receptors were collected from a human donor with ulcerative colitis or Crohn's disease, or a healthy co-twin of an affected twin (not recorded which).

The gene calls are TRBV7-7 and TRBJ2-2; TCRdb calls TRBD1, which cannot be checked without DNA. The CDR3 has 14 amino acids. CDR1 is SSHAT and CDR2 is FNYEAQ in the germline V gene (reference sequence). CDR3 residues: CASRTLGDTGELFF. Together with reference TRBV7-7 and TRBJ2-2, the CDR3 gives the full variable domain: GAGVSQSPRYKVTKRGQDVTLRCDPISSHATLYWYQQALGQGPEFLTYFNYEAQPDKSGLPSDRFSAERPEGSISTLTIQRTEQRDSAMYRCASRTLGDTGELFFGEGSRLTVL.

The chain employs TRBV5-1 and TRBJ1-2; TCRdb picks TRBD1, but there is no DNA to check that call. Germline values: CDR1 SGHRS, CDR2 YFSETQ. The CDR3 covers 16 residues. The CDR3 sequence: CASSLGTGRANYGYTF. Looking up the rest from reference TRBV5-1 and TRBJ1-2 gives the full variable domain: KAGVTQTPRYLIKTRGQQVTLSCSPISGHRSVSWYQQTPGQGLQFLFEYFSETQRNKGNFPGRFSGRQFSNSRSEMNVSTLELGDSALYLCASSLGTGRANYGYTFGSGTRLTVV.

The chain has TRBV27 and TRBJ2-1. CDR3 length: 17 amino acids. Germline V gene lookup returns CDR1 MNHEY and CDR2 SMNVEV (reference sequence). The CDR3 loop reads CASSFRSASGARNEQFF.

The V gene is TRBV6-1, the J gene TRBJ1-5; TCRdb reports TRBD1, a call that lacks DNA to check it against. This CDR3 has 14 residues. Per the germline V gene, CDR1 is MNHNS and CDR2 is SASEGT. The chain's CDR3 is CASSEQISNQPQHF.

J is TRBJ2-3 and V is TRBV6-2 or TRBV6-3; TCRdb proposes TRBD2, but this gene call is untestable without DNA. The CDR3 is 14 amino acids. Germline assignment: CDR1 MNHEY and CDR2 SVGEGT. The CDR3: CASRRLAATDTQYF.

V gene TRBV5-1 combines with J gene TRBJ2-5; there is no DNA to check the TCRdb D call of TRBD1. Per the germline V gene, CDR1 is SGHRS and CDR2 is YFSETQ. This CDR3 has 13 amino acids. CDR3 sequence reads: CASSFGGQETQYF.

The chain recombines TRBV4-2 with TRBJ2-5; TCRdb returns TRBD2, unconfirmable since there is no DNA. The CDR3 has 16 amino acids. CDR1 and CDR2 (germline): LGHNA, YNFKEQ. This CDR3 reads CASSNVAGPLQETQYF.

The chain links TRBV6-2 or TRBV6-3 to TRBJ1-5; TCRdb outputs TRBD1, but without DNA this stays unchecked. Germline V gene sequence: CDR1 MNHEY, CDR2 SVGEGT. The CDR3 runs to 15 residues. The CDR3 loop is CASRTGGSVNQPQHF.

This rearrangement joins TRBV6-2 or TRBV6-3 to TRBJ2-7. The CDR3 is 12 amino acids. Germline V gene lookup returns CDR1 MNHEY and CDR2 SVGEGT. CDR3: CATARRVYEQYF.

The rearrangement uses TRBV20-1 and TRBJ1-5; TCRdb's D call of TRBD1 is untestable without DNA. This CDR3 has 14 amino acids. In germline, CDR1 is DFQATT, CDR2 SNEGSKA (reference sequence). Here the CDR3 reads CSAHQPGSNQPQHF.

The chain is built from TRBV5-1 and TRBJ2-5; TCRdb calls TRBD2, which cannot be checked without DNA. Germline V lookup: CDR1 SGHRS, CDR2 YFSETQ. This CDR3 contains 14 residues. CDR3 region: CASSLSGGEETQYF.

The gene calls are TRBV7-2 and TRBJ1-1; the D call from TCRdb, TRBD1, cannot be confirmed without DNA. Germline-derived CDR1 and CDR2 are SGHTA and FQGNSA. The CDR3 is 13 amino acids. The CDR3 reads CASSVLQGAEAFF.

This chain uses TRBV20-1 with TRBJ2-2; TCRdb selects TRBD2, and the lack of DNA leaves this call unchecked. In germline, CDR1 is DFQATT, CDR2 SNEGSKA (reference sequence). The CDR3 loop spans 15 amino acids. CDR3 sequence reads: CSALIAGPNTGELFF.

This sequence joins TRBV6-1 and TRBJ1-5. In germline, CDR1 is MNHNS, CDR2 SASEGT. The CDR3 consists of 14 residues. The CDR3: CASSDGPRGQPQHF.

The genes are TRBV20-1 and TRBJ2-7. The CDR3 length is 13 residues. Germline CDR1 and CDR2: DFQATT and SNEGSKA (reference sequence). The CDR3 sequence: CSARVGLPYEQYF.

CDR3 in amino acids: CASRLGGRGLRETQYF. The rearrangement links TRBV5-6 to TRBJ2-5; TCRdb outputs TRBD1, but without DNA this stays unchecked. The germline gives CDR1 SGHDT, CDR2 YYEEEE. The CDR3 has 16 residues. The entire variable domain, with the rest obtained from reference TRBV5-6 and TRBJ2-5, is as follows: DAGVTQSPTHLIKTRGQQVTLRCSPKSGHDTVSWYQQALGQGPQFIFQYYEEEERQRGNFPDRFSGHQFPNYSSELNVNALLLGDSALYLCASRLGGRGLRETQYFGPGTRLLVL.

This rearrangement joins TRBV5-1 to TRBJ1-1; checking the TCRdb D call of TRBD1 is not possible without DNA. CDR1 is SGHRS, CDR2 YFSETQ, per germline. The CDR3 is 12 amino acids. CDR3 protein: CASSYRGEWAFF.

The CDR3 loop reads CASSAQTALGEKLFF. The chain carries TRBV7-2 and TRBJ1-4. This CDR3 has 15 amino acids. From germline, CDR1 is SGHTA and CDR2 FQGNSA.

The J gene is TRBJ1-3, the V gene TRBV20-1; no DNA is available, so the TRBD1 call from TCRdb remains unchecked. CDR3 length: 15 amino acids. Germline lookup yields CDR1 DFQATT and CDR2 SNEGSKA (reference sequence). The CDR3 protein is CSVGGTVRSGNTIYF.

The V gene is TRBV20-1, the J gene TRBJ1-4; TCRdb gives TRBD1 as the D gene, but with no DNA this cannot be confirmed. CDR1 and CDR2 (germline): DFQATT, SNEGSKA (reference sequence). The CDR3 runs to 15 residues. The CDR3 here is CSLRQGASTNEKLFF.

CDR3 protein: CASSRDHTNNEQFF. This rearrangement joins TRBV18 to TRBJ2-1; without DNA, the TCRdb call of TRBD1 cannot be checked. The length of the CDR3 is 14 residues. Germline V gives CDR1 KGHSH, CDR2 LQKENI.

The gene calls are TRBV5-1 and TRBJ2-6; TCRdb's D call, TRBD2, is unchecked because there is no DNA. This CDR3 is built from 15 residues. Per germline, CDR1 SGHRS and CDR2 YFSETQ. CDR3 sequence reads: CASNNRGSGANVLTF.

The rearrangement links TRBV29-1 to TRBJ2-5; the D call from TCRdb, TRBD1, cannot be confirmed without DNA. From germline, CDR1 is SQVTM and CDR2 ANQGSEA. This CDR3 comprises 14 residues. CDR3 sequence: CSVEFQGGYETQYF.

The chain joins TRBV20-1 to TRBJ2-7; with no DNA, the TCRdb D assignment of TRBD1 cannot be verified. This CDR3 contains 13 residues. Germline V gene sequence: CDR1 DFQATT, CDR2 SNEGSKA (reference sequence). The CDR3 region is CSARDTPLDEQYF.

J is TRBJ1-1 and V is TRBV7-9. From germline, CDR1 is SEHNR and CDR2 FQNEAQ (reference sequence). The CDR3 extends over 15 amino acids. This chain's CDR3 is CASSLVGTLNTEAFF.

The genes are TRBV5-1 and TRBJ2-7; as DNA is missing, the TRBD1 call by TCRdb cannot be tested. CDR3 size: 14 residues. CDR1 is SGHRS, CDR2 YFSETQ, per germline. The CDR3 protein is CASSPAVPNYEQYF. Looking up the rest from reference TRBV5-1 and TRBJ2-7 gives the full variable domain: KAGVTQTPRYLIKTRGQQVTLSCSPISGHRSVSWYQQTPGQGLQFLFEYFSETQRNKGNFPGRFSGRQFSNSRSEMNVSTLELGDSALYLCASSPAVPNYEQYFGPGTRLTVT.

The genes are TRBV4-1 and TRBJ2-7; TCRdb gives TRBD1 as the D gene, but with no DNA this cannot be confirmed. Germline V gene lookup returns CDR1 MGHRA and CDR2 YSYEKL. This CDR3 has 17 amino acids. The CDR3 protein is CASSQPGTGLSSYEQYF.

This chain links TRBV12-3 or TRBV12-4 with TRBJ2-7; TCRdb outputs TRBD1, but without DNA this stays unchecked. The CDR3 spans 15 residues. CDR3: CASRMRGQSSYEQYF.

The rearrangement links TRBV7-9 to TRBJ2-3. Germline lookup yields CDR1 SEHNR and CDR2 FQNEAQ (reference sequence). The CDR3 contains 13 residues. CDR3 loop: CASSLPLTDTQYF.